This T cell receptor (beta chain) originates from a study of beta chain features in type 1 diabetes. Every bit of the isolated RNA underwent reverse transcription, so sequencing read expressed TCRB transcripts. Only in-frame clones appear in the TCRdb table, and some are missing; sequencing was by immunoSEQ multiplex PCR. The sample carries 500,000 to 700,000 clones, about 14% recorded once. Notes on the study in general: Among patients with Type 1 diabetes, TCRB CDR3s were moderately but significantly shorter in every one of the four CD4+ subsets. In cDNA sequencing, cells with high TCR expression could be over-represented.

This clone was recorded a few times. Its antigen is unknown. The trim removed 6 bases at V and 6 bases at J, leaving 8 bases unmatched. Per the germline V gene, CDR1 is MDHEN and CDR2 is SYDVKM. The CDR3 runs to 13 residues. The sequencing sample was made of naive CD4+ T cells from blood. J is TRBJ2-7 and V is TRBV28; TRBD1 matches 7 bases. This clonotype originated in a man aged 18 to 29 in good health. The CDR3 sequence: CASRKGQPSEQYF. The CDR3 bases are TGTGCCAGCAGAAAGGGACAGCCGAGCGAGCAGTACTTC.